These T cell receptor beta chains were read from a single sample in a study of blood T cell repertoires in COVID-19. Produced via immunoSEQ multiplex PCR; TCRdb's table is partial and in-frame only. The sample has approximately 150,000 clones; roughly 90% are singletons. The sample comprised peripheral blood. The source of these receptors is a man in his 70s with active COVID-19. Each CDR3 is given with its conserved first and last residue. The order of the fields is clone size, CDR3 length, J gene, D gene, V gene, CDR3 protein, CDR3 DNA. The D gene is left open where the match is weak. Rows give clone size only sometimes, using once, few, many, or a class for an expanded clone.

clone size: -
CDR3 length: 14
J gene: TRBJ2-5
D gene: TRBD1
V gene: TRBV24-1
CDR3 protein: CATSDGQVAETQYF
CDR3 DNA: TGTGCCACCAGTGATGGACAGGTCGCGGAGACCCAGTACTTC

clone size: few
CDR3 length: 13
J gene: TRBJ2-7
D gene: -
V gene: TRBV11-2
CDR3 protein: CASSSLTAYEQYF
CDR3 DNA: TGTGCCAGCAGCTCCTTGACAGCCTACGAGCAGTACTTC

clone size: -
CDR3 length: 15
J gene: TRBJ2-7
D gene: TRBD1
V gene: TRBV7-2
CDR3 protein: CASSPPTTGVYEQYF
CDR3 DNA: TGTGCCAGCAGCCCCCCAACGACAGGGGTTTACGAGCAGTACTTC

clone size: -
CDR3 length: 15
J gene: TRBJ2-1
D gene: -
V gene: TRBV3-1/TRBV3-2
CDR3 protein: CASSQDPSSYNEQFF
CDR3 DNA: TGTGCCAGCAGCCAAGACCCGAGCTCCTACAATGAGCAGTTCTTC

clone size: -
CDR3 length: 12
J gene: TRBJ2-1
D gene: -
V gene: TRBV28
CDR3 protein: CASTAKGARGFF
CDR3 DNA: TGTGCCAGCACCGCAAAAGGAGCCCGAGGGTTCTTC

clone size: -
CDR3 length: 15
J gene: TRBJ1-1
D gene: -
V gene: TRBV9
CDR3 protein: CASSVGVSGNTEAFF
CDR3 DNA: TGTGCCAGCAGCGTCGGGGTATCGGGGAACACTGAAGCTTTCTTT

clone size: -
CDR3 length: 16
J gene: TRBJ2-2
D gene: -
V gene: TRBV10-1
CDR3 protein: CASSGRTARNTGELFF
CDR3 DNA: TGCGCCAGCAGTGGTCGGACAGCGCGGAACACCGGGGAGCTGTTTTTT

clone size: -
CDR3 length: 15
J gene: TRBJ1-1
D gene: TRBD1
V gene: TRBV3-1/TRBV3-2
CDR3 protein: CASSQRDRLNTEAFF
CDR3 DNA: TGTGCCAGCAGCCAGAGGGACAGACTGAACACTGAAGCTTTCTTT

clone size: once
CDR3 length: 17
J gene: TRBJ2-6
D gene: TRBD1
V gene: TRBV2
CDR3 protein: CASSRQGASSGANVLTF
CDR3 DNA: TGTGCCAGCAGTCGACAGGGGGCGTCCTCTGGGGCCAACGTCCTGACTTTC

clone size: -
CDR3 length: 15
J gene: TRBJ1-6
D gene: TRBD1
V gene: TRBV5-1
CDR3 protein: CASSLWDRYNSPLHF
CDR3 DNA: TGCGCCAGCAGCTTGTGGGACAGGTATAATTCACCCCTCCACTTT

clone size: -
CDR3 length: 13
J gene: TRBJ2-5
D gene: -
V gene: TRBV11-3
CDR3 protein: CASSPGSKETQYF
CDR3 DNA: TGTGCCAGCAGCCCCGGGAGTAAAGAGACCCAGTACTTC

clone size: -
CDR3 length: 16
J gene: TRBJ1-2
D gene: TRBD1
V gene: TRBV6-5
CDR3 protein: CASSYSDGRGDYGYTF
CDR3 DNA: TGTGCCAGCAGTTACTCGGACGGCAGGGGGGACTATGGCTACACCTTC

clone size: -
CDR3 length: 16
J gene: TRBJ2-1
D gene: TRBD2
V gene: TRBV5-1
CDR3 protein: CASSLDAGTTSNEQFF
CDR3 DNA: TGCGCCAGCAGCTTGGACGCCGGGACTACATCCAATGAGCAGTTCTTC

clone size: -
CDR3 length: 13
J gene: TRBJ1-2
D gene: -
V gene: TRBV18
CDR3 protein: CASSPDRTYGYTF
CDR3 DNA: TGTGCCAGCTCACCAGACAGGACATATGGCTACACCTTC

clone size: -
CDR3 length: 15
J gene: TRBJ2-5
D gene: TRBD1
V gene: TRBV27
CDR3 protein: CASRDGQGARETQYF
CDR3 DNA: TGTGCCAGCAGGGACGGACAGGGGGCACGAGAGACCCAGTACTTC

clone size: -
CDR3 length: 13
J gene: TRBJ1-2
D gene: -
V gene: TRBV29-1
CDR3 protein: CSVETGLNYGYTF
CDR3 DNA: TGCAGCGTTGAAACAGGGTTAAACTATGGCTACACCTTC

clone size: -
CDR3 length: 14
J gene: TRBJ2-7
D gene: -
V gene: TRBV2
CDR3 protein: CASVRQVGRYEQYF
CDR3 DNA: TGTGCCAGCGTTCGACAGGTCGGGAGGTACGAGCAGTACTTC

clone size: -
CDR3 length: 15
J gene: TRBJ1-4
D gene: -
V gene: TRBV7-2
CDR3 protein: CASSSPGENNEKLFF
CDR3 DNA: TGTGCCAGCAGCTCGCCAGGGGAGAATAATGAAAAACTGTTTTTT

clone size: -
CDR3 length: 15
J gene: TRBJ2-3
D gene: -
V gene: TRBV5-6
CDR3 protein: CASSLTWASTDTQYF
CDR3 DNA: TGTGCCAGCAGCTTGACTTGGGCTAGCACAGATACGCAGTATTTT

clone size: -
CDR3 length: 12
J gene: TRBJ2-7
D gene: -
V gene: TRBV19
CDR3 protein: CASRGLPYEQYF
CDR3 DNA: TGTGCCAGTAGAGGACTACCCTACGAGCAGTACTTC

clone size: -
CDR3 length: 15
J gene: TRBJ1-1
D gene: -
V gene: TRBV5-1
CDR3 protein: CASSQQDGGWTEAFF
CDR3 DNA: TGCGCCAGCAGCCAGCAGGACGGCGGGTGGACTGAAGCTTTCTTT

clone size: -
CDR3 length: 12
J gene: TRBJ2-7
D gene: -
V gene: TRBV29-1
CDR3 protein: CSVDEGGYEQYF
CDR3 DNA: TGCAGCGTTGACGAAGGGGGCTACGAGCAGTACTTC

clone size: medium-sized
CDR3 length: 16
J gene: TRBJ2-7
D gene: TRBD2
V gene: TRBV28
CDR3 protein: CASSPNGAGGLYEQYF
CDR3 DNA: TGTGCCAGCAGCCCCAATGGAGCGGGAGGGCTCTACGAGCAGTACTTC

clone size: -
CDR3 length: 17
J gene: TRBJ2-1
D gene: -
V gene: TRBV15
CDR3 protein: CATSRDSTEVRGSGQFF
CDR3 DNA: TGTGCCACCAGCAGAGATAGCACGGAAGTTAGGGGCTCAGGACAGTTCTTC

clone size: -
CDR3 length: 13
J gene: TRBJ2-7
D gene: -
V gene: TRBV5-3
CDR3 protein: CARSLGRGWEQYF
CDR3 DNA: TGTGCCAGAAGCTTGGGCCGCGGGTGGGAGCAGTACTTC

clone size: -
CDR3 length: 14
J gene: TRBJ1-4
D gene: TRBD1
V gene: TRBV10-2
CDR3 protein: CASRGTGQGEKLFF
CDR3 DNA: TGCGCCAGCAGAGGTACCGGACAGGGGGAAAAACTGTTTTTT